A selection of T cell receptor beta chains follows, all from one sample in a study of blood T cell repertoires in COVID-19. Generated by immunoSEQ multiplex PCR, the TCRdb table keeps only in-frame clones and is missing some. The table lists around 200,000 clones, approximately 85% of them singletons. Source material: peripheral blood. These receptors were collected from a woman of 80 years or more with acute or convalescent COVID-19. Both conserved end residues are part of each CDR3. D genes are given only for firm matches. Where a row states a size, it is once, few, many or the class of an expanded clone; other rows omit it.

D: TRBD1; J: TRBJ2-7; size: many; V: TRBV9; CDR3: CASSSSGTGMVDEQYF; DNA: TGTGCCAGCAGCTCAAGCGGGACAGGGATGGTAGACGAGCAGTACTTC
D: TRBD1; J: TRBJ1-1; size: -; V: TRBV28; CDR3: CASSFSGTGDTEAFF; DNA: TGTGCCAGCAGTTTTTCCGGGACAGGGGACACTGAAGCTTTCTTT
D: TRBD1; J: TRBJ1-4; size: -; V: TRBV19; CDR3: CASSSWTGRGEKLFF; DNA: TGTGCCAGTAGTTCCTGGACAGGGCGCGGTGAAAAACTGTTTTTT
D: -; J: TRBJ2-6; size: few; V: TRBV5-1; CDR3: CASSFWAGTGANVLTF; DNA: TGCGCCAGCAGCTTCTGGGCAGGGACTGGGGCCAACGTCCTGACTTTC
D: -; J: TRBJ1-6; size: -; V: TRBV4-3; CDR3: CASSLRPTQVDSPLHF; DNA: TGCGCCAGCAGCCTGAGACCGACCCAGGTTGATTCACCCCTCCACTTT
D: TRBD1; J: TRBJ1-1; size: -; V: TRBV19; CDR3: CASSIAQGVYTEAFF; DNA: TGTGCCAGTAGTATAGCTCAGGGGGTGTACACTGAAGCTTTCTTT
D: -; J: TRBJ1-5; size: few; V: TRBV6-2/TRBV6-3; CDR3: CASSGGSYSNQPQHF; DNA: TGTGCCAGCAGTGGAGGATCTTATAGCAATCAGCCCCAGCATTTT
D: TRBD2; J: TRBJ2-3; size: -; V: TRBV5-4; CDR3: CASSGFTLAGGDDTQYF; DNA: TGTGCCAGCAGCGGTTTTACCCTAGCGGGAGGCGACGATACGCAGTATTTT
D: -; J: TRBJ2-1; size: -; V: TRBV30; CDR3: CAWKASPYNEQFF; DNA: TGTGCCTGGAAGGCTAGCCCCTACAATGAGCAGTTCTTC
D: TRBD1; J: TRBJ1-2; size: -; V: TRBV4-3; CDR3: CASSLETGGAGYTF; DNA: TGCGCCAGCAGCCTAGAAACAGGGGGCGCAGGCTACACCTTC
D: -; J: TRBJ2-1; size: -; V: TRBV4-3; CDR3: CASSQKGAVLHNEQFF; DNA: TGCGCCAGCAGCCAAAAAGGGGCGGTACTACACAATGAGCAGTTCTTC
D: TRBD2; J: TRBJ2-3; size: -; V: TRBV24-1; CDR3: CATQSGRALDTQYF; DNA: TGTGCCACCCAGAGCGGGAGGGCCCTAGATACGCAGTATTTT
D: TRBD1; J: TRBJ1-4; size: -; V: TRBV5-1; CDR3: CASSLEGQGTNEKLFF; DNA: TGCGCCAGCAGCTTGGAGGGACAGGGAACTAATGAAAAACTGTTTTTT
D: -; J: TRBJ1-1; size: -; V: TRBV7-2; CDR3: CASSFLGHPNTEAFF; DNA: TGTGCCAGCAGCTTCTTGGGACACCCGAACACTGAAGCTTTCTTT
D: -; J: TRBJ2-7; size: -; V: TRBV7-9; CDR3: CASSFWDLNYEQYF; DNA: TGTGCCAGCAGCTTCTGGGACTTGAACTACGAGCAGTACTTC
D: -; J: TRBJ2-1; size: -; V: TRBV3-1/TRBV3-2; CDR3: CASSPITYNEQFF; DNA: TGTGCCAGCAGTCCGATAACTTACAATGAGCAGTTCTTC
D: -; J: TRBJ1-5; size: -; V: TRBV28; CDR3: CASSFARRGSRDQPQHF; DNA: TGTGCCAGCAGTTTTGCCCGCAGGGGCAGCAGAGATCAGCCCCAGCATTTT
D: -; J: TRBJ1-2; size: -; V: TRBV6-1; CDR3: CASSEVGGYGYTF; DNA: TGTGCCAGCAGTGAAGTCGGAGGCTATGGCTACACCTTC
D: TRBD2; J: TRBJ2-3; size: -; V: TRBV5-5; CDR3: CASNRLAGTDTQYF; DNA: TGTGCCAGCAATAGACTAGCGGGGACAGATACGCAGTATTTT